This TCR beta chain was sequenced during a study of regulatory T cells in long-lasting Graves disease. Study in general: With positive TSH receptor antibodies and over 5 years of antithyroid drugs, Graves' disease was considered persistent.

In the case of this clonotype: What it recognizes is unknown.

Whole-study results and caveats: TRBV28 was favored in persistent disease, as were TRBJ1-2 and TRBJ2-5.

Investigators prepared the TCR beta libraries by applying iRepertoire HTBI primers and Arm-PCR of CDR3 regions. Using its own MiXCR run on the multiplex PCR reads, TCRdb lists one record per CDR3 protein. The data show 600,000 to 800,000 distinct CDR3 sequences, around 30% seen once. Indicated time point: persistent/refractory GD, antithyroid drugs over 5 years with positive TRAb. PBMC-extracted RNA yielded the TCR library. V was clipped by 5 bases and J by 8 bases, with 24 bases between them. CDR3 size: 17 residues. Germline assignment: CDR1 SEHNR and CDR2 FQNEAQ (reference sequence). The receptor's source is a female donor with Graves disease. The sample consisted of peripheral blood mononuclear cells (PBMCs), taken when the disease was refractory, from a patient treated with antithyroid drugs. The chain joins TRBV7-9 to TRBJ1-4; D is ambiguous. The CDR3 region is CASSPNPALVLQEKLFF. The CDR3 nucleotides are TGTGCCAGCAGCCCAAACCCCGCCTTGGTTCTCCAGGAAAAACTGTTTTTT.